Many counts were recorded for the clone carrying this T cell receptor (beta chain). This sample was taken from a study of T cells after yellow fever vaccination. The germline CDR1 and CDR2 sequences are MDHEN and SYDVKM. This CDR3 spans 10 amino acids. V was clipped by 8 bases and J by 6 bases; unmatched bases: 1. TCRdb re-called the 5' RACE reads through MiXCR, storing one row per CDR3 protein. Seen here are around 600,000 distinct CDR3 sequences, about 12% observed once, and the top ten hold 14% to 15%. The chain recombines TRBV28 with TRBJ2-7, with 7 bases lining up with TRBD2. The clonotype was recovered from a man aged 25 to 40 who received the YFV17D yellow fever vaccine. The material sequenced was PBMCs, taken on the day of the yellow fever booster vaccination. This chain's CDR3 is CASGRGEQYF. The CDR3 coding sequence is TGTGCCAGCGGGAGGGGCGAGCAGTACTTC. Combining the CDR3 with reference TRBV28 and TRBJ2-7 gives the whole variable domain DVKVTQSSRYLVKRTGEKVFLECVQDMDHENMFWYRQDPGLGLRLIYFSYDVKMKEKGDIPEGYSVSREKKERFSLILESASTNQTSMYLCASGRGEQYFGPGTRLTVT.